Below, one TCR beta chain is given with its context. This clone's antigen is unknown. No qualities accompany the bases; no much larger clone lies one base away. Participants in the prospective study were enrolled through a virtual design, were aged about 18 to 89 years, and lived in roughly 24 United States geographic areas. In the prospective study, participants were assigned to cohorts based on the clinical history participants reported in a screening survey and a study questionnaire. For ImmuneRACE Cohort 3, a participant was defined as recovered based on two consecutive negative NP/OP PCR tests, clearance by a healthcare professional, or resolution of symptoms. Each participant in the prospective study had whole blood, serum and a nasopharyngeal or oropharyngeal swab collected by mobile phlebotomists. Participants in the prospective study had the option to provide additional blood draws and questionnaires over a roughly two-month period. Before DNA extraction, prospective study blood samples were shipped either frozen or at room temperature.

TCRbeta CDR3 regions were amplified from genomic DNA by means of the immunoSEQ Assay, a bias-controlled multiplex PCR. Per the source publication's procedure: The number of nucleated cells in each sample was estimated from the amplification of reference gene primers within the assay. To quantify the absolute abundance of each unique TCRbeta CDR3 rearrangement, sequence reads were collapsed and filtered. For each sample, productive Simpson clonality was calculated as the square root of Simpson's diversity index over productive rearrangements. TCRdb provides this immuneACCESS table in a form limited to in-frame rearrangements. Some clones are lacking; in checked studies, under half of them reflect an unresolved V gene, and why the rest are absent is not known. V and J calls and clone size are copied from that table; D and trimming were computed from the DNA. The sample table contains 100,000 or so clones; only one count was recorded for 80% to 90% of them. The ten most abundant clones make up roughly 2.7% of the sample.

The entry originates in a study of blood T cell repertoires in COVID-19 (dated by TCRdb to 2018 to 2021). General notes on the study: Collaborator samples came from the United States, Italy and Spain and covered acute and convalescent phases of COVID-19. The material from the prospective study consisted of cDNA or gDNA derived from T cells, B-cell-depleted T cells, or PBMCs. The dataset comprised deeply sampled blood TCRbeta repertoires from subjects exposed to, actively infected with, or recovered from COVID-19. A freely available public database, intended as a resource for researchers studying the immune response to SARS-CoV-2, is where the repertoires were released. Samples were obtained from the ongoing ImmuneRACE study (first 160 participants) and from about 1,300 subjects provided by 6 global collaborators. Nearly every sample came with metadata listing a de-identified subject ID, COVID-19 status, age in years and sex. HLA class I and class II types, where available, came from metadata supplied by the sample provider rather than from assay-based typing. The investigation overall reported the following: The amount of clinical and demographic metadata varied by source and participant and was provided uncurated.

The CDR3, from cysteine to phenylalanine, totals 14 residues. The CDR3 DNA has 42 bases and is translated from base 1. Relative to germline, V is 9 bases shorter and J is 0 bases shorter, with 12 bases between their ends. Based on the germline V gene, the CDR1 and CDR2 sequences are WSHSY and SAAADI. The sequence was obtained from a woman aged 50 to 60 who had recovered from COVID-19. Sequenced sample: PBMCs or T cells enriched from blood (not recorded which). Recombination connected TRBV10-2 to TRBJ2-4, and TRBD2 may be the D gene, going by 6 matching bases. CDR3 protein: CASSLGLAKNIQYF. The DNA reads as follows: TGCGCCAGTAGCTTGGGACTAGCCAAAAACATTCAGTACTTC.